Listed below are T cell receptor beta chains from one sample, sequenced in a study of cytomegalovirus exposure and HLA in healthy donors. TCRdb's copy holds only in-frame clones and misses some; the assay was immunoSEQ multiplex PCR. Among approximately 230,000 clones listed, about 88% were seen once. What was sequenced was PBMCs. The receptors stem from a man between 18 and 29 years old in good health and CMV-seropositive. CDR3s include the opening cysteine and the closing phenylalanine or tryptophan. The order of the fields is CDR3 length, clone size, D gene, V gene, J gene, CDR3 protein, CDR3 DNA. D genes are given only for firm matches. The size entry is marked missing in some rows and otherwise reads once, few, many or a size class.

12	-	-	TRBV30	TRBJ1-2	CAWSGGWRDLDF	TGTGCCTGGAGTGGAGGATGGAGGGATCTCGACTTC
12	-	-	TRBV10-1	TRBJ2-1	CASSESRAAPFF	TGCGCCAGCAGTGAGTCGAGGGCAGCCCCGTTCTTC
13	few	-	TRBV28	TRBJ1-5	CASSPPHRASQHF	TGTGCCAGCAGTCCCCCCCATAGGGCTTCCCAGCATTTT
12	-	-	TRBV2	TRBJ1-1	CASIITGEQAFF	TGTGCCAGCATTATTACGGGGGAGCAAGCTTTCTTT
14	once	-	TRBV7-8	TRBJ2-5	CASSLALGEETQYF	TGTGCCAGCAGCTTAGCTCTAGGGGAAGAGACCCAGTACTTC
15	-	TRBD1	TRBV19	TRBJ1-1	CASSRQGALNTEAFF	TGTGCCAGTAGTAGACAGGGGGCCCTGAACACTGAAGCTTTCTTT
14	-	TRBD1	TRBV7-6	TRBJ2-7	CASSPGQGTYEQYF	TGTGCCAGCAGCCCGGGACAGGGAACCTACGAGCAGTACTTC
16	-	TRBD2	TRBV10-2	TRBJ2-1	CASSELWGGMRDEQFF	TGCGCCAGCAGTGAGCTGTGGGGGGGGATGAGGGATGAGCAGTTCTTC
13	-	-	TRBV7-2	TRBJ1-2	CASSLGDGRGYTF	TGTGCCAGCAGCTTAGGGGACGGTAGGGGCTACACCTTC
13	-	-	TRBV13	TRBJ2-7	CASSLGRSYEQYF	TGTGCCAGCAGCTTAGGGCGGTCCTACGAGCAGTACTTC
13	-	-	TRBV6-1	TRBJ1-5	CASSGVRNQPQHF	TGTGCCAGCAGCGGGGTTCGCAATCAGCCCCAGCATTTT
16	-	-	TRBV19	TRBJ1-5	CASSSHDPHSNQPQHF	TGTGCCAGTAGTTCCCACGACCCGCATAGCAATCAGCCCCAGCATTTT
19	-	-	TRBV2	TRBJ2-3	CASSESWRVTGEFVDTQYF	TGTGCCAGCAGTGAATCGTGGAGGGTGACGGGAGAGTTTGTAGATACGCAGTATTTT
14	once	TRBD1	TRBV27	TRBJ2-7	CASSATTGDYEQYF	TGTGCCAGCAGTGCCACGACAGGGGACTACGAGCAGTACTTC
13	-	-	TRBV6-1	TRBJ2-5	CASSGGKGETQYF	TGTGCCAGCAGTGGGGGGAAGGGAGAGACCCAGTACTTC
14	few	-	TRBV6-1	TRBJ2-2	CASSGTGATGELFF	TGTGCCAGCAGCGGGACCGGGGCCACCGGGGAGCTGTTTTTT
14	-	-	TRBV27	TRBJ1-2	CASSSFRDSYGYTF	TGTGCCAGCAGTTCGTTCAGGGACTCTTATGGCTACACCTTC
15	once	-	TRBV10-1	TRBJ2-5	CASSAASRGRETQYF	TGCGCCAGCAGTGCTGCGAGTCGGGGTCGGGAGACCCAGTACTTC
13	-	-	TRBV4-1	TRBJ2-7	CASSPRGSYEQYF	TGCGCCAGCAGCCCTAGGGGGAGTTACGAGCAGTACTTC
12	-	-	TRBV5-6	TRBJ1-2	CASSTGGYGYTF	TGTGCCAGCAGCACCGGGGGCTATGGCTACACCTTC
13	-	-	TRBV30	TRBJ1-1	CACPGHRSTEAFF	TGTGCCTGTCCCGGGCACAGGAGCACTGAAGCTTTCTTT
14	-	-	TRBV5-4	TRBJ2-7	CASSPGPPPYEQYF	TGTGCCAGCAGCCCTGGGCCCCCCCCCTACGAGCAGTACTTC
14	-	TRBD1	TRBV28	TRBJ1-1	CASSYYRGNTEAFF	TGTGCCAGCAGTTACTACAGGGGGAACACTGAAGCTTTCTTT
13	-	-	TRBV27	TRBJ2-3	CASGTASTDTQYF	TGTGCCAGCGGGACCGCTAGCACAGATACGCAGTATTTT
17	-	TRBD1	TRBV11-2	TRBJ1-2	CASSLDPTGRFSLGYTF	TGTGCCAGCAGCTTAGACCCGACAGGGCGCTTCTCTCTTGGCTACACCTTC
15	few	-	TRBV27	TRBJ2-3	CASSTVLWGSDTQYF	TGTGCCAGCAGTACTGTCCTTTGGGGCTCAGATACGCAGTATTTT
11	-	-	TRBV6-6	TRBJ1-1	CASSSQGEAFF	TGTGCCAGCAGTTCTCAGGGGGAAGCTTTCTTT
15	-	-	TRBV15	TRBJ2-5	CATSGVRRIQETQYF	TGTGCCACCAGCGGAGTAAGAAGGATACAAGAGACCCAGTACTTC
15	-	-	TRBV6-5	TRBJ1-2	CASSQDRNLNYGYTF	TGTGCCAGCAGCCAAGACAGAAACCTTAACTATGGCTACACCTTC
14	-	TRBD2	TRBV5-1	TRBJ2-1	CASSSAGAMNEQFF	TGCGCCAGCAGCTCAGCGGGAGCGATGAATGAGCAGTTCTTC
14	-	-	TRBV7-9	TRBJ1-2	CASSLVGAGYGYTF	TGTGCCAGCAGCTTAGTAGGGGCAGGATATGGCTACACCTTC
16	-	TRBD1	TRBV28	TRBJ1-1	CASSFRTGDLSGEAFF	TGTGCCAGCAGTTTCAGGACAGGGGATCTCAGTGGTGAAGCTTTCTTT
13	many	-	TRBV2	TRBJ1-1	CASSGDTNTEAFF	TGTGCCAGCAGTGGGGACACGAACACTGAAGCTTTCTTT
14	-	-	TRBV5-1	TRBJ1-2	CASSQTQQDAGYTF	TGCGCCAGCAGCCAGACCCAACAGGATGCTGGCTACACCTTC
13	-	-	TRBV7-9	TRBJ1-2	CASSFLLGGGYTF	TGTGCCAGCAGCTTCCTCCTTGGGGGAGGCTACACCTTC
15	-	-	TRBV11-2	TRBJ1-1	CASSPMGVQNTEAFF	TGTGCCAGCAGCCCGATGGGGGTCCAGAACACTGAAGCTTTCTTT
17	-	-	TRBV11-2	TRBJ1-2	CASSLVLGGLRSYGYTF	TGTGCCAGCAGCTTAGTTCTGGGAGGGCTAAGGAGCTATGGCTACACCTTC
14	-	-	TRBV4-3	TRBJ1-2	CASSQDGGNYGYTF	TGCGCCAGCAGCCAAGATGGAGGGAACTATGGCTACACCTTC
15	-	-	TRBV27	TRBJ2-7	CASSLRVGLSYEQYF	TGTGCCAGCAGCCTGAGGGTAGGACTATCATACGAGCAGTACTTC
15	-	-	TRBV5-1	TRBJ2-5	CASRGGLLSQETQYF	TGCGCCAGCAGGGGAGGACTGCTAAGCCAAGAGACCCAGTACTTC
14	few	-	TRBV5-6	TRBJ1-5	CASSISSSNQPQHF	TGTGCCAGCAGCATTAGTAGTAGCAATCAGCCCCAGCATTTT
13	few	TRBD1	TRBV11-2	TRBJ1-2	CASSTGTGSGYTF	TGTGCCAGCAGCACTGGGACAGGGTCCGGCTACACCTTC
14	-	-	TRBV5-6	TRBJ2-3	CASSLGASTDTQYF	TGTGCCAGCAGCTTGGGGGCTTCCACAGATACGCAGTATTTT
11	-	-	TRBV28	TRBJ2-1	CASKGELEQFF	TGTGCCAGCAAGGGGGAATTGGAGCAGTTCTTC
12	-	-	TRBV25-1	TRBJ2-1	CASKARNNEQFF	TGTGCCAGCAAAGCCAGGAATAATGAGCAGTTCTTC
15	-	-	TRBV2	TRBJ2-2	CASSEFGARPGELFF	TGTGCCAGCAGTGAATTTGGTGCCCGACCCGGGGAGCTGTTTTTT
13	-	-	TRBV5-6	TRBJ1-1	CASSLRGNTEAFF	TGTGCCAGCAGCTTGAGGGGAAACACTGAAGCTTTCTTT
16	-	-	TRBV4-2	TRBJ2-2	CASSLEVGSATGELFF	TGTGCCAGCAGCTTGGAGGTCGGGTCGGCCACCGGGGAGCTGTTTTTT
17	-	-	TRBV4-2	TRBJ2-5	CASSQDRPRRKQETQYF	TGTGCCAGCAGCCAAGATCGTCCCAGGCGGAAACAAGAGACCCAGTACTTC
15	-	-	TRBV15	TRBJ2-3	CATSFPGSGTDTQYF	TGTGCCACCAGTTTCCCCGGGAGCGGCACAGATACGCAGTATTTT
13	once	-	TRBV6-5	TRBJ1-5	CASSYNPGQPQHF	TGTGCCAGCAGTTACAACCCCGGGCAGCCCCAGCATTTT
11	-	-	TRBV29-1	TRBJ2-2	CSVASAGELFF	TGCAGCGTTGCATCGGCCGGGGAGCTGTTTTTT